These 10 T cell receptor beta chains originate from one sample sequenced in a study of blood T cells in healthy people across ages. A sample-barcoded 5' primer and a J-beta primer mix were used in a second PCR of about 7 to 12 cycles. TCRdb reprocessed the 5' RACE reads with MiXCR, giving one entry per CDR3 protein. The sample gives about 570,000 distinct CDR3 sequences, roughly 28% of which show up once; approximately 17% is in the top ten. Sequencing was carried out using blood. These receptors were obtained from a woman in her 70s in good health.

This clonotype turned up a few times. The chain employs TRBV21-1 and TRBJ1-6. TRBV21-1 is designated a pseudogene. The CDR3 spans 19 residues. In DNA, the CDR3 is TGTGCCAGCAGCAAGGGAGGAGGGGCCCCGAGCTCCTATAATTCACCCCTCCACTTT. Encoded protein: CASSKGGGAPSSYNSPLHF.

The chain joins TRBV29-1 to TRBJ1-2; D is perhaps TRBD1 (6 bases). The CDR3 totals 12 residues. Trimming cost V 4 bases and J 3 bases, with 9 bases left between them. Germline assignment: CDR1 SQVTM and CDR2 ANQGSEA. CDR3 residues: CSVVPGDYGYTF. CDR3 DNA: TGCAGCGTTGTCCCAGGGGACTATGGCTACACCTTC.

V and J are TRBV9 and TRBJ2-3, with TRBD2 identical over 11 bases. The CDR3 is 15 amino acids. V lost 1 base and J lost 5; bases outside the gene matches: 3. CDR1 is SGDLS and CDR2 is YYNGEE in the germline V gene. The CDR3 sequence is CASSVTSGGGDTQYF. The CDR3 DNA sequence: TGTGCCAGCAGCGTAACTAGCGGGGGAGGAGATACGCAGTATTTT.

CDR3 residues: CASSRQSGLTDTQYF. The CDR3 DNA sequence: TGCGCCAGCAGCCGCCAAAGCGGCTTAACAGATACGCAGTATTTT. The genes are TRBV4-3 and TRBJ2-3; tentatively, D is TRBD2 (5 bases). CDR1 is LGHNA, CDR2 YSLEER, per germline. The V end lost 4 bases, the J end lost 3 bases, and 14 bases lay between the germline ends. The length of the CDR3 is 15 residues.

The chain uses TRBV24-1 and TRBJ2-6; D unclear. In germline, CDR1 is KGHDR, CDR2 SFDVKD. Trimming left V 4 bases short and J 0 bases short, with 3 bases between. This CDR3 spans 14 amino acids. CDR3 in DNA: TGTGCCACCAGTGAGACCTCTGGGGCCAACGTCCTGACTTTC. This codes for CATSETSGANVLTF.

This clonotype came up a few times. V is TRBV6-2 or TRBV6-3 and J is TRBJ1-5, with 8 nucleotides matching TRBD1. The CDR3 contains 15 residues. Per germline, CDR1 MNHEY and CDR2 SVGEGT. Trimming cost V 6 bases and J 4 bases; bases outside gene matches: 8. The CDR3 sequence: CASRFSGGQNQPQHF. CDR3 DNA sequence: TGTGCCAGCAGATTCTCAGGGGGCCAGAATCAGCCCCAGCATTTT.

The chain joins TRBV10-2 to TRBJ2-3, with D tentatively TRBD1 or TRBD2 (5 bases each). Trimming took 7 bases from V and 1 from J, leaving 9 bases between them. From germline, CDR1 is WSHSY and CDR2 SAAADI. CDR3 length: 13 amino acids. CDR3 sequence (DNA): TGCGCCAGCAAGGTGGGGGGCACAGATACGCAGTATTTT. Amino acids: CASKVGGTDTQYF.

The rearrangement links TRBV7-6 to TRBJ2-5; no definite D call. The CDR3 is 12 amino acids. Germline V gives CDR1 SGHVS, CDR2 FNYEAQ. V dropped 5 bases and J dropped 3 bases, with 7 bases sitting between them. For the CDR3, the DNA is TGTGCCAGCAGCCGATGGGAAGAGACCCAGTACTTC. It specifies CASSRWEETQYF.

This clonotype was seen more than once but under ten times. This chain links TRBV5-1 with TRBJ1-2, with D tentatively TRBD1 (5 bases). This CDR3 region has 14 residues. Germline V gives CDR1 SGHRS, CDR2 YFSETQ. The V and J ends lost 5 bases and 4 bases respectively, with 15 bases between them. The CDR3 region is CASSQMTDSYGYTF. DNA for the CDR3: TGCGCCAGCAGTCAGATGACAGACTCCTATGGCTACACCTTC. The entire variable domain, with the rest obtained from reference TRBV5-1 and TRBJ1-2, is as follows: KAGVTQTPRYLIKTRGQQVTLSCSPISGHRSVSWYQQTPGQGLQFLFEYFSETQRNKGNFPGRFSGRQFSNSRSEMNVSTLELGDSALYLCASSQMTDSYGYTFGSGTRLTVV.

The chain links TRBV9 to TRBJ1-1, with TRBD1 matching 7 bases. This CDR3 is 15 amino acids long. Germline values: CDR1 SGDLS, CDR2 YYNGEE. The V and J ends lost 0 bases and 7 bases, in that order; junction bases with no gene match: 9. In DNA form, the CDR3 reads TGTGCCAGCAGCGTAGCTACGGGACAGCACGGTGAAGCTTTCTTT. It codes for CASSVATGQHGEAFF.